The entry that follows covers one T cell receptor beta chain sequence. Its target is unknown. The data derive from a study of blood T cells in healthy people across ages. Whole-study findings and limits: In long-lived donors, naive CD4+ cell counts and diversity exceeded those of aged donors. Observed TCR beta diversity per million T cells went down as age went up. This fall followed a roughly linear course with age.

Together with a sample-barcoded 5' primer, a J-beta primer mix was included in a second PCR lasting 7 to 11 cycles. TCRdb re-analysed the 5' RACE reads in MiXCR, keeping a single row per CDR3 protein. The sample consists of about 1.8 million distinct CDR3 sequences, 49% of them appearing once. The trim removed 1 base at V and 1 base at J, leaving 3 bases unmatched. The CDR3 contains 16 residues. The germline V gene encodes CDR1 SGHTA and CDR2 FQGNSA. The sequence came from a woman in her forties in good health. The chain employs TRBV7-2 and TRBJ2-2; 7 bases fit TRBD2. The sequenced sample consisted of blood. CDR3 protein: CASSLEAGRNTGELFF. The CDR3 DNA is TGTGCCAGCAGCTTAGAAGCGGGACGGAACACCGGGGAGCTGTTTTTT.